This T cell receptor (beta chain) is from a study of vaccination effects on CD4 cells after COVID-19. Across the whole study: After the second dose, samples were taken at median day 72.

The study, taken as a whole, reports: There were few convalescent patients in the study and no early post-infection timepoints.

Ahead of sequencing, the ViraFEST assay grew antigen-specific CD4+ T cells using viral peptide pools. CD4+ T cell isolation took place after approximately 11 days of culture. Vaccination of participants consisted of two doses of either the BNT162b2 or mRNA-1273 vaccine. Neither prior SARS-CoV-2 infection nor positive nucleocapsid antibodies were present in the vaccine recipients. Half-medium changes using IL-2 medium occurred on days 3 and 7. This CDR3 comprises 14 residues. V lost 4 bases to trimming and J lost 8 bases, with 17 bases between them. Germline V gene sequence: CDR1 SNHLY, CDR2 FYNNEI. Sequencing used immunoSEQ multiplex PCR; TCRdb keeps in-frame clones, though not all of them. Here the sample spans roughly 24,000 clones, around four fifths being singletons. About this clone: The antigen remains unidentified.

The sample here was CD4+ T cells from PBMCs cultured with HCoV-NL63 spike peptides, taken after COVID-19 vaccination. The chain combines TRBV2 with TRBJ1-2, with a weak D call TRBD1 (6 bases). This TCR was sampled from a human donor who received a COVID-19 vaccine. CDR3 bases: TGTGCCAGCAGTGCCCGGACAGCCGTGAGGGGCTACACCTTC. Translated: CASSARTAVRGYTF.